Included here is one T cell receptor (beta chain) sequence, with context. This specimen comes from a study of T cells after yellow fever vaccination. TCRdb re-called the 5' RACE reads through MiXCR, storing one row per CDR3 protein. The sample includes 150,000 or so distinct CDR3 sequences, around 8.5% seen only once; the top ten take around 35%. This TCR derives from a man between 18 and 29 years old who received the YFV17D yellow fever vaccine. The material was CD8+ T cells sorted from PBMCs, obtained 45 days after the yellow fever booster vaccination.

The CDR3 DNA reads TGTGCCATCAGTGAGTCGAGACAAGAGACCCAGTACTTC. The encoded protein is CAISESRQETQYF. The V and J genes are TRBV10-3 and TRBJ2-5, with unresolved D. This CDR3 contains 13 residues. Germline V gene sequence: CDR1 ENHRY, CDR2 SYGVKD. V dropped 0 bases and J dropped 2 bases, with 4 bases sitting between them.